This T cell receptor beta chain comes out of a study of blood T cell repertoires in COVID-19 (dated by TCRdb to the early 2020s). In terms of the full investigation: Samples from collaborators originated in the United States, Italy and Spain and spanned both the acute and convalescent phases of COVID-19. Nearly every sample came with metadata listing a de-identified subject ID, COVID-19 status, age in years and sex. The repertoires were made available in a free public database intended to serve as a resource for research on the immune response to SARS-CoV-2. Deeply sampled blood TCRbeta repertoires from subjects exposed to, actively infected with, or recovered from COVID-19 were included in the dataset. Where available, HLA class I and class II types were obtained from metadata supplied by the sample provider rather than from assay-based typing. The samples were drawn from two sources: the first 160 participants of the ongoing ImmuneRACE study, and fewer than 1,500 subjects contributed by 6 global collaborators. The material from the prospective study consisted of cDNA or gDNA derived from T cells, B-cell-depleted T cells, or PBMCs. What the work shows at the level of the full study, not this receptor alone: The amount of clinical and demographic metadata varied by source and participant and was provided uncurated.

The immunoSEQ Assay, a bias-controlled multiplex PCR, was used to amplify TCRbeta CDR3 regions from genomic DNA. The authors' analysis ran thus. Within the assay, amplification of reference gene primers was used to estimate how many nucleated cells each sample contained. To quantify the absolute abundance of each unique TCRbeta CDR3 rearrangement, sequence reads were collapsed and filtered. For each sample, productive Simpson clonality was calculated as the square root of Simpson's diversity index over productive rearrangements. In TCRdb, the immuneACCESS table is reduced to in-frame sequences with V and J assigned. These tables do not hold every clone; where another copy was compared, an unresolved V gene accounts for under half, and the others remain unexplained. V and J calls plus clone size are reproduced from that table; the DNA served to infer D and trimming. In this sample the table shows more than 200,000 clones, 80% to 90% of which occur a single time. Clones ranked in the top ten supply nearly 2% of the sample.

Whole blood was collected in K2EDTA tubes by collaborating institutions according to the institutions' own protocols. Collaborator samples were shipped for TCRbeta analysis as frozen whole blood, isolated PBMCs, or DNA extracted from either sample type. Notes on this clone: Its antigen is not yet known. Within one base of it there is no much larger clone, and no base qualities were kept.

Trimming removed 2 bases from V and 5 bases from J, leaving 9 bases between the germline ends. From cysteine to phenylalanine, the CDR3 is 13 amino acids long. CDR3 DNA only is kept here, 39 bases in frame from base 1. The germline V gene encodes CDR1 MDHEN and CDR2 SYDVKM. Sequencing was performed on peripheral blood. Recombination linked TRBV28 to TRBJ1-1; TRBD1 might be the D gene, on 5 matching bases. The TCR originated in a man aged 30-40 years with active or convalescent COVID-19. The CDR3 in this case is CASSLLGRTEAFF. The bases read TGTGCCAGCAGTTTACTGGGGCGGACTGAAGCTTTCTTT. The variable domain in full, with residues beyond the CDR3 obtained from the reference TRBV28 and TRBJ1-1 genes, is DVKVTQSSRYLVKRTGEKVFLECVQDMDHENMFWYRQDPGLGLRLIYFSYDVKMKEKGDIPEGYSVSREKKERFSLILESASTNQTSMYLCASSLLGRTEAFFGQGTRLTVV.